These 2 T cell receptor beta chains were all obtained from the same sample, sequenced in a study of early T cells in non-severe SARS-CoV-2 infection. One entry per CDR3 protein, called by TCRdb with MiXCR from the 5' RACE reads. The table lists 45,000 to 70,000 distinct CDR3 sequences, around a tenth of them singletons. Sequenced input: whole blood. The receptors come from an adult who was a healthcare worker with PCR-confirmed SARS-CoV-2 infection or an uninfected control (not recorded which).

This CDR3 reads CASSLGWGRGRSFNEQFF. The CDR3 DNA sequence: TGTGCCAGCAGCTTAGGTTGGGGTCGCGGGAGATCTTTCAATGAGCAGTTCTTC. V is TRBV7-2 and J is TRBJ2-1; 7 nucleotides align to TRBD2. This CDR3 spans 18 amino acids. In germline, CDR1 is SGHTA, CDR2 FQGNSA. Trimming at V came to 1 base and at J to 6 bases, leaving 15 bases not matched to a gene.

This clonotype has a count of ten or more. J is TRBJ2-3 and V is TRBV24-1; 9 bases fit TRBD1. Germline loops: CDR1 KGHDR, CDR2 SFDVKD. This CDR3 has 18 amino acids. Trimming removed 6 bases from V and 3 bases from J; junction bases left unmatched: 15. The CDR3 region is CATSFSGGTGRGTDTQYF. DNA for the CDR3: TGTGCCACCAGTTTCTCCGGGGGGACAGGGCGAGGGACAGATACGCAGTATTTT.